The sequence of this TCR beta chain was determined in a study of human T cells and chemical hapten exposure. As for the study in general: The upper back received 0.01% DPC by patch testing, with results read at 6 days. TCR yields per sample varied mostly from small pooled library volume differences. Study-wide results and caveats: The number of TCRs over 1 in 1000 frequency stayed unchanged after DPC.

This clonotype was found a few times. Its antigen is currently unknown. The junction does not match germline at one end; this may be a read error. Time point of the sample: pre-sensitization, week 0. The treatment was: therapeutic diphenylcyclopropenone sensitization with weekly scalp DPC. Library construction involved attaching unique molecular identifiers to individual cDNA molecules, which allowed quantitative, reproducible TCR counting. MiXCR, applied by TCRdb to the RACE reads, yields one record per CDR3 protein. The sample has 35,000 to 50,000 distinct CDR3 sequences; 9.5% to 15% are singletons. The material sequenced was whole blood, taken in connection with sensitization to the hapten diphenylcyclopropenone (DPC). The receptor comes from a young woman with alopecia areata. Some clones in this sample may be carry-over from other donors' samples.

CDR3 loop: CATSRDNGRSF. The CDR3 DNA follows: TGTGCCACCAGCAGAGATAACGGGAGAAGCTTC. The chain has TRBV15 and TRBJ1-2, with no clear D. Germline values: CDR1 LNHNV, CDR2 YYDKDF (reference sequence). CDR3 length: 11 amino acids.